This T cell receptor (beta chain) stems from a study of blood T cell repertoires in COVID-19. In the original analysis: Quantification of nucleated cells was approximated via reference gene primer amplification. Clones were read by immunoSEQ multiplex PCR, and TCRdb kept only the in-frame ones, dropping some. That table is the source of V, J and clone size, and D and trimming were worked out from the DNA. The table lists about 180,000 clones, 65% to 90% of them singletons. Sequenced: peripheral blood. This clonotype originated in a human donor in a cohort sampled during active COVID-19.

The CDR3 DNA is TGTGCCAGCAGTGAACCTAGGGGGCTGTCCAGCGGGAGGGCCGCGGAGCTGTTTTTT. Translating gives CASSEPRGLSSGRAAELFF. V and J are TRBV6-1 and TRBJ2-2; 10 bases line up with TRBD2. Trimming cost V 2 bases and J 10 bases; bases outside gene matches: 19. Germline values: CDR1 MNHNS, CDR2 SASEGT. This CDR3 comprises 19 residues.